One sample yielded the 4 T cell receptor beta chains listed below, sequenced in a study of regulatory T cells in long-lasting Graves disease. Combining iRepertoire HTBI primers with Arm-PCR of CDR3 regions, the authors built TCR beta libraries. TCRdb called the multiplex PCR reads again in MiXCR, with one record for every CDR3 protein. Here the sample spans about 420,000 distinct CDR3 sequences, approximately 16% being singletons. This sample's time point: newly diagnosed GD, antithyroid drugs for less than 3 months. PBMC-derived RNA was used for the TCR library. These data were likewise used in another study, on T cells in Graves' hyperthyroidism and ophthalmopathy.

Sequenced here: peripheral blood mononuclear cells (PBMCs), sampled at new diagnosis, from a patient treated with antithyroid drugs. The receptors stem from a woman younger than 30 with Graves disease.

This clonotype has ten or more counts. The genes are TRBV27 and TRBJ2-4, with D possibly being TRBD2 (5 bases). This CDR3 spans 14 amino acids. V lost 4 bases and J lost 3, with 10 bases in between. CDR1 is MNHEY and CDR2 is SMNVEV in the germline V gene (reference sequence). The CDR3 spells CASSSGVNKNIQYF. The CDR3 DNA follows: TGTGCCAGCAGTTCCGGGGTGAACAAAAACATTCAGTACTTC.

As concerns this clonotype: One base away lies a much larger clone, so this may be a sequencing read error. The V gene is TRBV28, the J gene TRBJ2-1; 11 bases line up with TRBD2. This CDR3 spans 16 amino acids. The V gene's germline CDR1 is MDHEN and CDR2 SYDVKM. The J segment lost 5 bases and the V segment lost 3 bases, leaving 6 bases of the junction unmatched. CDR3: CASSLVAGGPHNEQFF. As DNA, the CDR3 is TGTGCCAGCAGTTTGGTAGCGGGAGGGCCCCACAATGAGCAGTTCTTC.

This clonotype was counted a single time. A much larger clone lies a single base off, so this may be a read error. In DNA, the CDR3 is TGTGCCAGCGGCAGGGCGACTAGCGGGAGCTCCGACGAGCAGTACTTC. Encoded protein: CASGRATSGSSDEQYF. The chain is built from TRBV3-1 and TRBJ2-7; 12 nucleotides agree with TRBD2. The CDR3 loop spans 16 amino acids. CDR1 and CDR2 from the germline V gene are LGHDT and YNNKEL (reference sequence).

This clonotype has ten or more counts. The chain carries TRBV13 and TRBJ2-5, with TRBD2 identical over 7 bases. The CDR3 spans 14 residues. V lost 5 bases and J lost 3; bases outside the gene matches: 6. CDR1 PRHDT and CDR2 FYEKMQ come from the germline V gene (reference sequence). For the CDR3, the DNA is TGTGCCAGCAGCCCGCGGGAGTTAGAAGAGACCCAGTACTTC. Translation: CASSPRELEETQYF. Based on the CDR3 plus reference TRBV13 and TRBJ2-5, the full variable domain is AAGVIQSPRHLIKEKRETATLKCYPIPRHDTVYWYQQGPGQDPQFLISFYEKMQSDKGSIPDRFSAQQFSDYHSELNMSSLELGDSALYFCASSPRELEETQYFGPGTRLLVL.